This TCR beta chain was recorded in a study of vaccination and CD4 T cells after COVID-19. With the Oncomine TCR Beta short-read assay, DNA from cultured CD4+ T cells was sequenced. TCRdb reprocessed the PCR reads via MiXCR and lists one record per CDR3 protein. The sample yields about 25,000 distinct CDR3 sequences, 45% to 50% seen once. Described treatment: approximately 10-day PBMC culture with coronavirus spike peptide pools or control peptides (ViraFEST assay). Remarks on this clonotype: The target antigen is unknown.

The ends were cut back, 0 bases at V and 7 bases at J, with 10 bases in the middle. Germline CDR1 and CDR2: MNHEY and SVGAGI. The CDR3 sequence is 15 residues long. This chain uses TRBV6-5 with TRBJ1-6, with D unresolved. Specimen: CD4+ T cells from blood, cultured in vitro. The receptor's source is a human donor who had recovered from COVID-19. The CDR3 nucleotides are TGTGCCAGCAGTTACTCGCCAGGCCTAAATTCACCCCTCCACTTT. It yields the protein CASSYSPGLNSPLHF.